The 23 T cell receptor beta chains reported below all come from one sample, sequenced in a study of blood T cell repertoires in COVID-19. Measured with immunoSEQ multiplex PCR; TCRdb has only the in-frame clones, and not every one. This table holds 200,000 to 250,000 clones, 70% to 90% found once. Sequencing was done on a sample of peripheral blood. Every receptor here comes from a man aged 55 to 70 with acute or convalescent COVID-19.

The chain combines TRBV6-6 with TRBJ2-3, with D maybe TRBD2 (5 bases). From germline, CDR1 is MNHNY and CDR2 SVGAGI (reference sequence). V was trimmed by 5 bases and J by 4 bases, leaving 16 bases between them. The CDR3 is 15 residues long. The CDR3 nucleotides read TGTGCCAGCAGTACCTATCGGGGTTTCCCAGATACGCAGTATTTT. Amino acid sequence: CASSTYRGFPDTQYF.

The chain carries TRBV5-4 and TRBJ1-2, with D possibly being TRBD1 (5 bases). V lost 1 base to trimming and J lost 7 bases, with 23 bases between them. Germline V gene sequence: CDR1 SGHNT, CDR2 YYREEE (reference sequence). CDR3 length: 17 residues. CDR3 residues: CASSLQGQGFPNGGYTF. In nucleotides, the CDR3 is TGTGCCAGCAGCTTGCAAGGACAAGGGTTTCCAAATGGTGGCTACACCTTC.

This chain links TRBV2 with TRBJ1-2, with 8 nucleotides matching TRBD1. Looked up from germline, CDR1 is SNHLY and CDR2 is FYNNEI. The V gene end was trimmed by 4 bases and the J gene end by 7 bases; junction bases not matched to a gene: 8. CDR3 length: 14 residues. This CDR3 is CASSADRGRGGYTF. In DNA form, the CDR3 reads TGTGCCAGCAGTGCCGACAGGGGCCGAGGTGGCTACACCTTC. Together with reference TRBV2 and TRBJ1-2, the CDR3 gives the full variable domain: EPEVTQTPSHQVTQMGQEVILRCVPISNHLYFYWYRQILGQKVEFLVSFYNNEISEKSEIFDDQFSVERPDGSNFTLKIRSTKLEDSAMYFCASSADRGRGGYTFGSGTRLTVV.

V gene TRBV7-8 combines with J gene TRBJ2-4, with D tentatively TRBD2 (6 bases). This CDR3 spans 14 amino acids. Germline V gene lookup returns CDR1 SGHVS and CDR2 FQNEAQ. V was shortened by 4 bases and J by 7 bases, with 14 bases between the two germline ends. The CDR3 spells CASSSRTGRNIQYF. The CDR3 nucleotides read TGTGCCAGCAGCTCCCGGACTGGGAGGAACATTCAGTACTTC.

The chain carries TRBV6-2 or TRBV6-3 and TRBJ1-2; D is perhaps TRBD1 (6 bases). The V end lost 2 bases, the J end lost 5 bases, and 15 bases lay between the germline ends. Germline V gene data show CDR1 as MNHEY and CDR2 as SVGEGT. The CDR3 loop spans 15 amino acids. CDR3 loop: CASSYPARDTYGYTF. CDR3 coding DNA: TGTGCCAGCAGTTACCCGGCTCGGGACACATATGGCTACACCTTC.

This chain links TRBV7-2 with TRBJ2-3, with TRBD2 matching 11 bases. The CDR3 contains 16 residues. From germline, CDR1 is SGHTA and CDR2 FQGNSA. V lost 5 bases to trimming and J lost 0 bases; unmatched junction nucleotides: 4. CDR3 amino acids: CASSGTSGASTDTQYF. DNA for the CDR3: TGTGCCAGCAGCGGGACTAGCGGAGCAAGCACAGATACGCAGTATTTT.

The chain employs TRBV6-2 or TRBV6-3 and TRBJ2-2; a possible D gene is TRBD1 (7 bases). Germline V lookup: CDR1 MNHEY, CDR2 SVGEGT. This CDR3 is built from 15 residues. Trimming left V 7 bases short and J 2 bases short, with 14 bases between. CDR3 loop: CASTPTGTNTGELFF. As DNA, the CDR3 is TGTGCCAGCACCCCGACAGGGACTAACACCGGGGAGCTGTTTTTT.

This clone was detected only a few times. The genes are TRBV6-5 and TRBJ1-2; D gene ambiguous. There are 14 residues in the CDR3. The germline gives CDR1 MNHEY, CDR2 SVGAGI. The V end was cut by 2 bases, the J end by 6 bases, with 13 bases between. DNA for the CDR3: TGTGCCAGCAGTTACGGGCAGATCGACGATGGCTACACCTTC. Protein sequence: CASSYGQIDDGYTF.

This clone appeared a single time. The chain links TRBV19 to TRBJ1-3, with TRBD1 matching 8 bases. In germline, CDR1 is LNHDA, CDR2 SQIVND (reference sequence). This CDR3 comprises 15 residues. Trimming took 5 bases from V and 2 from J; bases not matched to a gene: 5. CDR3 sequence reads: CASSSTGGTGNTIYF. The CDR3 DNA is TGTGCCAGTAGTTCAACAGGGGGAACTGGAAACACCATATATTTT.

This clone was counted a single time. Here the CDR3 DNA reads TGTGCCAGCTCACCGAGGACAGGGGACAATTCACCCCTCCACTTT. As protein: CASSPRTGDNSPLHF. The rearrangement joins TRBV18 to TRBJ1-6; 9 bases fit TRBD1. V trimming: 3 bases; J trimming: 7 bases; junction bases outside the gene matches: 4. Germline V CDR1 and CDR2: KGHSH, LQKENI. CDR3 length: 15 residues.

The chain combines TRBV6-5 with TRBJ2-7, with D possibly matching TRBD1 (7 bases). Germline CDR1 reads MNHEY; CDR2 reads SVGAGI. Trimming took 7 bases from V and 7 from J, leaving 20 bases between them. The CDR3 contains 14 residues. The CDR3 sequence is CASTPRTGLREQYF. The CDR3 DNA is TGTGCCAGCACCCCTCGGACAGGACTAAGGGAGCAGTACTTC.

This chain connects TRBV27 to TRBJ1-5; 8 positions match TRBD1. Germline V gives CDR1 MNHEY, CDR2 SMNVEV (reference sequence). Trimming at V came to 3 bases and at J to 4 bases, leaving 5 bases not matched to a gene. The CDR3 has 15 amino acids. In DNA, the CDR3 is TGTGCCAGCAGTTTCGCCAGGGGGCTTAATCAGCCCCAGCATTTT. This encodes CASSFARGLNQPQHF.

V is TRBV4-2 and J is TRBJ2-7; TRBD1 matches at 10 bases. V lost 0 bases and J lost 7; bases outside the gene matches: 3. Germline-derived CDR1 and CDR2 are LGHNA and YNFKEQ. The CDR3 contains 14 residues. This CDR3 reads CASSQEGQGWEQYF. The CDR3 nucleotides are TGTGCCAGCAGCCAAGAGGGACAGGGGTGGGAGCAGTACTTC.

This chain joins TRBV6-2 or TRBV6-3 and TRBJ1-2; D perhaps matches TRBD1 (5 bases). The CDR3 sequence is 16 residues long. Germline values: CDR1 MNHEY, CDR2 SVGEGT. V was clipped by 2 bases and J by 0 bases, with 13 bases between them. The CDR3 sequence is CASSYPQGLANYGYTF. The CDR3, as DNA: TGTGCCAGCAGTTACCCTCAGGGACTCGCTAACTATGGCTACACCTTC.

There are a few counts of this clone. The chain employs TRBV7-9 and TRBJ2-3; 8 nucleotides agree with TRBD2. J was trimmed by 2 bases and V by 5 bases; bases with no gene match: 15. The CDR3 extends over 18 amino acids. Germline values: CDR1 SEHNR, CDR2 FQNEAQ (reference sequence). The CDR3 here is CASSHNGGGSGITDTQYF. CDR3 sequence (DNA): TGTGCCAGCAGCCATAACGGGGGTGGTAGCGGGATCACAGATACGCAGTATTTT. The full variable domain, in which reference TRBV7-9 and TRBJ2-3 provide the parts outside the CDR3, is DTGVSQNPRHKITKRGQNVTFRCDPISEHNRLYWYRQTLGQGPEFLTYFQNEAQLEKSRLLSDRFSAERPKGSFSTLEIQRTEQGDSAMYLCASSHNGGGSGITDTQYFGPGTRLTVL.

The V call is TRBV6-5, the J call TRBJ2-7; TRBD2 agrees at 10 bases. Germline-derived CDR1 and CDR2 are MNHEY and SVGAGI. This CDR3 comprises 14 residues. With V trimmed by 4 bases and J by 4 bases, 4 bases remained unmatched. The CDR3 sequence is CASSSSGRDYEQYF. DNA of the CDR3: TGTGCCAGCAGTTCTAGCGGGAGAGATTACGAGCAGTACTTC.

V gene TRBV7-2 combines with J gene TRBJ2-5, with a weak D call TRBD2 (5 bases). The CDR3 runs 16 residues. Trimming cost V 5 bases and J 0 bases, with 16 bases left between them. Germline V lookup: CDR1 SGHTA, CDR2 FQGNSA. Here the CDR3 reads CASSPPRWRDQETQYF. Written as DNA, the CDR3 is TGTGCCAGCAGCCCCCCACGATGGCGGGACCAAGAGACCCAGTACTTC.

This chain links TRBV2 with TRBJ1-1; 8 bases align to TRBD1. V shed 7 bases and J 3 bases; nucleotides not matched to a gene: 4. Germline V gene sequence: CDR1 SNHLY, CDR2 FYNNEI. The CDR3 consists of 13 residues. The CDR3 region has the DNA TGTGCCAGCATTAAGGACAGGGACACTGAAGCTTTCTTT. It specifies CASIKDRDTEAFF. Drawing the rest from reference TRBV2 and TRBJ1-1, the complete variable domain is EPEVTQTPSHQVTQMGQEVILRCVPISNHLYFYWYRQILGQKVEFLVSFYNNEISEKSEIFDDQFSVERPDGSNFTLKIRSTKLEDSAMYFCASIKDRDTEAFFGQGTRLTVV.

This rearrangement joins TRBV6-4 to TRBJ2-3; 7 bases line up with TRBD2. The J segment lost 0 bases and the V segment lost 7 bases, leaving 7 bases of the junction unmatched. Germline CDR1 reads MRHNA; CDR2 reads SNTAGT. The CDR3 is made up of 15 amino acids. The CDR3 DNA sequence: TGTGCCAGCAAGGACGGGAGGACTAGCACAGATACGCAGTATTTT. It codes for CASKDGRTSTDTQYF.

The rearrangement uses TRBV2 and TRBJ2-1, with TRBD2 matching over 12 bases. V was clipped by 7 bases and J by 3 bases; unmatched bases: 10. The CDR3 loop spans 17 amino acids. Germline V gives CDR1 SNHLY, CDR2 FYNNEI. DNA for the CDR3: TGTGCCAGCACCGGGACTAGCGGGTACACCCACTACAATGAGCAGTTCTTC. This codes for CASTGTSGYTHYNEQFF.

This rearrangement joins TRBV5-3 to TRBJ1-4; TRBD1 matches 7 bases. TRBV5-3 is designated an ORF whose function remains uncertain. CDR3 length: 15 residues. The V and J ends lost 4 bases and 5 bases, in that order; junction bases with no gene match: 8. The CDR3 DNA is TGTGCCAGAAGCCGATGGGGACAGCGAAATGAAAAACTGTTTTTT. It yields the protein CARSRWGQRNEKLFF.

V gene TRBV27 combines with J gene TRBJ1-5; D is ambiguous. Germline V lookup: CDR1 MNHEY, CDR2 SMNVEV (reference sequence). V was cut by 0 bases and J by 0 bases, with 15 bases left in between. This CDR3 is 18 amino acids long. The CDR3 loop is CASSLSGGDYDSNQPQHF. In DNA form, the CDR3 reads TGTGCCAGCAGTTTATCGGGCGGGGATTATGATAGCAATCAGCCCCAGCATTTT.

This clone was found once. This chain joins TRBV11-3 and TRBJ2-2; D gene ambiguous. V was pared by 4 bases and J by 6 bases, with 12 bases between. CDR1 and CDR2 (germline): SGHNT, YENEEA. The CDR3 runs 14 residues. DNA for the CDR3: TGTGCCAGCAGCTCCCCTCTGAGGCCCGGGGAGCTGTTTTTT. This encodes CASSSPLRPGELFF.